This T cell receptor (beta chain) came from a study of shared clonotypes between healthy human individuals. Across the whole study: For every donor, three CD4 naive, three CD4 memory, two CD8 naive and one CD8 memory plates were used.

The study enrolled healthy HIV-negative adults without recent acute infections or vaccinations as donors. Sequenced by immunoSEQ multiplex PCR; TCRdb stores in-frame clones only, minus some. This table has about 770,000 clones, over 60% appearing once. The J segment lost 1 base and the V segment lost 6 bases, leaving 9 bases of the junction unmatched. The CDR3 spans 15 residues. The V gene's germline CDR1 is MDHEN and CDR2 SYDVKM. The material sequenced was memory CD4+ T cells sorted from blood. Subset denoted: CD45RA-negative fraction. The receptor's source is a woman aged 30 to 39 in good health. The chain has TRBV28 and TRBJ2-7; TRBD2 matches 7 bases. The CDR3 nucleotides read TGTGCCAGCAGCGATACGGAAGCGGGATCCTACGAGCAGTACTTC. Residues: CASSDTEAGSYEQYF.